The 30 T cell receptor beta chains presented below share a single source sample, sequenced in a study of T cells in Graves' hyperthyroidism and ophthalmopathy. The source material, RNA transcripts, was used to amplify TCR beta CDR3 regions. When the TCR CDR3 underwent first-round RT-PCR, the HTBI primer set was used. TCRdb reanalysed the multiplex PCR reads using MiXCR and keeps one entry per CDR3 protein. The table has over 300,000 distinct CDR3 sequences, approximately 13% seen once. The specimen sequenced was blood. The receptors shown here come from a woman between 40 and 50 years old with Graves' ophthalmopathy.

Points on this clonotype: Given a much more abundant clone one base away, this may be a read error. The rearrangement joins TRBV12-3 or TRBV12-4 to TRBJ2-2; 8 bases match TRBD1. The V and J ends lost 11 bases and 5 bases, in that order; junction bases with no gene match: 13. The CDR3 is 15 residues long. As DNA, the CDR3 is TGTGCCGGCGAAGCCGGGACAGGAGGAACCGGGGAGCTGTTTTTT. This encodes CAGEAGTGGTGELFF.

This sequence joins TRBV7-9 and TRBJ2-1; TRBD1 matches at 7 bases. V dropped 5 bases and J dropped 3; count of bases not matched to a gene: 7. The CDR3 has 15 amino acids. Germline assignment: CDR1 SEHNR and CDR2 FQNEAQ (reference sequence). The CDR3 protein is CASSRRDRGYNEQFF. In nucleotides, the CDR3 is TGTGCCAGCAGCCGCCGGGACAGAGGCTACAATGAGCAGTTCTTC. Full variable domain (missing parts from reference TRBV7-9 and TRBJ2-1): DTGVSQNPRHKITKRGQNVTFRCDPISEHNRLYWYRQTLGQGPEFLTYFQNEAQLEKSRLLSDRFSAERPKGSFSTLEIQRTEQGDSAMYLCASSRRDRGYNEQFFGPGTRLTVL.

This clonotype was detected only a few times. The rearrangement links TRBV10-3 to TRBJ2-7; D remains ambiguous. Trimming took off 0 bases at V and 1 base at J, with 7 bases between the two ends. In germline, CDR1 is ENHRY, CDR2 SYGVKD. This CDR3 is 14 amino acids long. This CDR3 reads CAISESGGSYEQYF. Here the CDR3 DNA reads TGTGCCATCAGTGAGTCCGGTGGATCCTACGAGCAGTACTTC.

Many counts were recorded for this clonotype. The chain employs TRBV18 and TRBJ1-1; D gene uncertain. The CDR3 is 12 amino acids. Germline values: CDR1 KGHSH, CDR2 LQKENI. V lost 3 bases, J lost 3 bases, and 5 bases lay in between. CDR3 sequence: CASSPEYTEAFF. The DNA of the CDR3 is TGTGCCAGCTCACCCGAGTACACTGAAGCTTTCTTT.

J is TRBJ1-1 and V is TRBV30; D gene ambiguous. V was clipped by 2 bases and J by 2 bases, with 9 bases between them. Germline V gene data show CDR1 as GTSNPN and CDR2 as SVGIG (reference sequence). The CDR3 length is 13 residues. CDR3 sequence reads: CAWSWTLNTEAFF. The CDR3 bases are TGTGCCTGGAGTTGGACTTTAAACACTGAAGCTTTCTTT.

This clonotype was observed at least ten times. The chain uses TRBV7-8 and TRBJ1-2; D might be TRBD1 (5 bases). This CDR3 region has 16 residues. V was shortened by 3 bases and J by 0 bases, with 14 bases between the two germline ends. The germline V gene encodes CDR1 SGHVS and CDR2 FQNEAQ. CDR3 loop: CASSLARDGPNYGYTF. CDR3 in DNA: TGTGCCAGCAGCTTGGCCCGGGACGGCCCTAACTATGGCTACACCTTC.

This clonotype appeared once. One end of the junction does not line up with germline, which may come from a read error. V is TRBV2 and J is TRBJ2-3; 8 nucleotides align to TRBD1. Germline CDR1 and CDR2: SNHLY and FYNNEI. This CDR3 contains 14 residues. The CDR3, as DNA: TGTGCCAGCAGGTTGGACAGGGCGACAGGTACGCAGTATTTT. This encodes CASRLDRATGTQYF.

As DNA, the CDR3 is TGTGCCTGGAGTGTACCCCCCAGGGACTATGGCTACACCTTC. Its translation: CAWSVPPRDYGYTF. The rearrangement uses TRBV30 and TRBJ1-2, with D perhaps matching TRBD1 (5 bases). The CDR3 loop spans 14 amino acids. Per the germline V gene, CDR1 is GTSNPN and CDR2 is SVGIG (reference sequence). The V end lost 0 bases, the J end lost 3 bases, and 11 bases lay between the germline ends.

Note on this clonotype: Possible read error: a much larger clone is one base away. The chain recombines TRBV28 with TRBJ2-7; D may be TRBD1 or TRBD2 (5 bases each). V lost 7 bases, J lost 3 bases, and 16 bases lay in between. In germline, CDR1 is MDHEN, CDR2 SYDVKM. The CDR3 is 14 residues long. CDR3 in amino acids: CASTGLGVHYEQYF. For the CDR3, the DNA is TGTGCCAGCACAGGGCTGGGGGTCCACTACGAGCAGTACTTC.

The chain joins TRBV7-9 to TRBJ1-1; TRBD1 is a possible D gene (5 bases). V gave up 3 bases and J gave up 2 bases, with 10 bases separating them. From germline, CDR1 is SEHNR and CDR2 FQNEAQ (reference sequence). This CDR3 is 14 amino acids long. CDR3 in amino acids: CASSFAGLNTEAFF. CDR3 nucleotides: TGTGCCAGCAGCTTCGCAGGGCTAAACACTGAAGCTTTCTTT.

V and J are TRBV7-3 and TRBJ2-3; no clear D gene. Trimming took off 4 bases at V and 0 bases at J, with 8 bases between the two ends. The germline V gene encodes CDR1 SGHTA and CDR2 FQGTGA. The CDR3 has 14 amino acids. In DNA form, the CDR3 reads TGTGCCAGCAGCTCAAGTGCTAGCACAGATACGCAGTATTTT. It translates to CASSSSASTDTQYF.

The chain couples TRBV5-1 to TRBJ1-4; 10 bases align to TRBD1. Trimming took 4 bases from V and 7 from J; bases not matched to a gene: 10. The CDR3 covers 16 residues. Germline V CDR1 and CDR2: SGHRS, YFSETQ. This CDR3 is CASSLDRGRLGEKLFF. DNA for the CDR3: TGCGCCAGCAGCCTAGACAGGGGGCGACTAGGTGAAAAACTGTTTTTT.

CDR3 amino acids: CASSVLVGGEAFF. CDR3 DNA sequence: TGTGCCAGCAGCGTCCTGGTTGGTGGGGAAGCTTTCTTT. The chain joins TRBV5-4 to TRBJ1-1, with D unclear. The V and J ends lost 4 bases and 8 bases respectively, with 15 bases between them. This CDR3 has 13 residues. Germline assignment: CDR1 SGHNT and CDR2 YYREEE (reference sequence).

This clonotype came up many times. The V and J genes are TRBV10-3 and TRBJ1-2; D is undetermined. Deletions cut 3 bases from V and 5 bases from J, with 7 bases between. CDR1 and CDR2 (germline): ENHRY, SYGVKD. The CDR3 totals 12 residues. The CDR3 protein is CAISDGQYGYTF. CDR3 in DNA: TGTGCCATCAGTGACGGGCAGTATGGCTACACCTTC.

This clonotype was detected a few times. This chain connects TRBV29-1 to TRBJ2-7, with D perhaps given as TRBD1 or TRBD2 (6 bases each). This CDR3 contains 13 residues. Germline V gene sequence: CDR1 SQVTM, CDR2 ANQGSEA. V lost 1 base, J lost 6 bases, and 13 bases lay in between. The CDR3 region is CSVEGDGGSEQYF. The CDR3 DNA sequence: TGCAGCGTTGAAGGGGACGGGGGCTCCGAGCAGTACTTC.

This clonotype was seen ten or more times. V is TRBV7-2 and J is TRBJ2-7; the match to TRBD1 covers 10 bases. The ends lost 1 base at V and 6 bases at J; junction bases unmatched: 6. CDR1 and CDR2 (germline): SGHTA, FQGNSA. This CDR3 spans 15 amino acids. CDR3 residues: CASSLGGTGDREQYF. CDR3 nucleotides: TGTGCCAGCAGCTTAGGCGGGACAGGGGATCGCGAGCAGTACTTC.

In its sample, this clonotype was seen a few times. CDR3 sequence: CASSDGQASYNEQFF. The CDR3 DNA is TGCGCCAGCAGTGACGGACAGGCTTCCTACAATGAGCAGTTCTTC. The chain recombines TRBV5-1 with TRBJ2-1; 7 bases are a match to TRBD1. The V gene's germline CDR1 is SGHRS and CDR2 YFSETQ. The CDR3 runs 15 residues. The junction had 6 bases not matched to a gene; V was cut back by 5 bases and J by 1 base.

The V and J genes are TRBV5-4 and TRBJ2-7, with D hard to call. Germline-derived CDR1 and CDR2 are SGHNT and YYREEE (reference sequence). The ends were cut back, 1 base at V and 1 base at J, with 6 bases in the middle. CDR3 length: 13 amino acids. The CDR3, as DNA: TGTGCCAGCAGCTTGCAGCAGTCCTACGAGCAGTACTTC. Residues: CASSLQQSYEQYF.

This clonotype was counted ten times or more. The chain uses TRBV12-3 or TRBV12-4 and TRBJ2-7; TRBD2 is a possible D gene (5 bases). There are 20 residues in the CDR3. Trimming shortened V by 3 bases and J by 0 bases, and 27 bases separated the two germline ends. CDR3 protein: CASSLGVGGPTRGSSYEQYF. The CDR3 DNA is TGTGCCAGCAGTTTGGGTGTCGGTGGCCCCACTCGGGGTAGCTCCTACGAGCAGTACTTC.

V usage is TRBV7-9 and J usage is TRBJ2-7; 7 bases map to TRBD2. Germline CDR1 and CDR2: SEHNR and FQNEAQ (reference sequence). CDR3 size: 16 residues. With V trimmed by 1 base and J by 4 bases, 10 bases remained unmatched. The CDR3 reads CASSLERGSHTYEQYF. CDR3 sequence (DNA): TGTGCCAGCAGCTTAGAGCGCGGGAGCCACACGTACGAGCAGTACTTC.

This clonotype was detected many times. The chain joins TRBV12-3 or TRBV12-4 to TRBJ2-1; TRBD2 matches 8 bases. V gave up 5 bases and J gave up 6 bases; unmatched junction bases: 6. This CDR3 comprises 14 residues. The CDR3 DNA is TGTGCCAGCAGTACCAGCGGGAGAGGCAATGAGCAGTTCTTC. Translated, it gives CASSTSGRGNEQFF.

Worth noting for this clonotype: The junction departs from germline at one end; a sequencing error may be responsible. V is TRBV20-1 and J is TRBJ2-7, with 8 bases fitting TRBD2. This CDR3 comprises 15 residues. CDR1 and CDR2 (germline): DFQATT, SNEGSKA (reference sequence). This chain's CDR3 is CSAPLTGGLTYGQYF. The DNA for the CDR3 is TGCAGTGCCCCCCTTACGGGGGGGTTAACCTACGGGCAGTACTTC.

This clonotype was seen repeatedly, ten times or more. The chain uses TRBV20-1 and TRBJ2-1, with a possible D match to TRBD2 (5 bases). CDR1 and CDR2 from the germline V gene are DFQATT and SNEGSKA (reference sequence). The CDR3 is 15 residues long. Trimming cost V 3 bases and J 2 bases, with 14 bases left between them. The CDR3 sequence is CSASRLGNPYNEQFF. DNA of the CDR3: TGCAGTGCTAGTCGACTCGGGAACCCCTACAATGAGCAGTTCTTC.

This chain uses TRBV11-2 with TRBJ2-7, with D possibly being TRBD2 (6 bases). The V gene lost 4 bases and the J gene lost 4 bases, with 20 bases spanning the gap. Per germline, CDR1 SGHAT and CDR2 FQNNGV. The CDR3 length is 16 residues. CDR3 nucleotides: TGTGCCAGCAGCTCCGCGAGATGGAGGGGCTATTACGAGCAGTACTTC. Encoded protein: CASSSARWRGYYEQYF. The full variable domain, in which reference TRBV11-2 and TRBJ2-7 provide the parts outside the CDR3, is EAGVAQSPRYKIIEKRQSVAFWCNPISGHATLYWYQQILGQGPKLLIQFQNNGVVDDSQLPKDRFSAERLKGVDSTLKIQPAKLEDSAVYLCASSSARWRGYYEQYFGPGTRLTVT.

V usage is TRBV9 and J usage is TRBJ2-5; TRBD2 aligns across 12 bases. Near its end, the DNA agrees better with TRBJ2-1, so the J call may be wrong. The CDR3 runs to 15 residues. CDR1 SGDLS and CDR2 YYNGEE come from the germline V gene. The CDR3 DNA reads TGTGCCAGCAGCGTAGCTAGCGGGAGGGTTGATGAGCAGTTCTTC. Residues: CASSVASGRVDEQFF.

This clonotype was counted at least ten times. This sequence joins TRBV6-1 and TRBJ1-2, with TRBD1 as a possible D gene (6 bases). Germline V gene lookup returns CDR1 MNHNS and CDR2 SASEGT. Trimming stripped 6 bases from V and 8 bases from J, with 13 bases between. The CDR3 is 12 residues long. The CDR3 sequence is CASRPTGFGYTF. CDR3 sequence (DNA): TGTGCCAGCAGGCCTACAGGGTTCGGCTACACCTTC.

The chain has TRBV28 and TRBJ2-7, with 7 bases aligning to TRBD2. CDR3 length: 13 amino acids. Looked up from germline, CDR1 is MDHEN and CDR2 is SYDVKM. Germline trimming cut 5 bases from V and 3 bases from J; bases unmatched to any gene: 4. The CDR3 DNA follows: TGTGCCAGCAGTCGAGGGAGGGTCTACGAGCAGTACTTC. Translated, it gives CASSRGRVYEQYF.

Note on this clonotype: Since a much larger clone is just one base distant, this may be a read error. This chain joins TRBV10-3 and TRBJ1-1; possibly TRBD1 for D (6 bases). Trimming removed 8 bases from V and 0 bases from J, with 10 bases in between. Germline V gene sequence: CDR1 ENHRY, CDR2 SYGVKD. The CDR3 is 13 amino acids. Here the CDR3 DNA reads TGTGCCATCCTTCCAGGGGTGAACACTGAAGCTTTCTTT. Protein: CAILPGVNTEAFF.

This clonotype was recorded at least ten times. The rearrangement uses TRBV3-1 and TRBJ2-4; TRBD1 matches at 8 bases. J lost 1 base, V lost 2 bases, and 4 bases had no gene match. The CDR3 totals 16 residues. The V gene's germline CDR1 is LGHDT and CDR2 YNNKEL (reference sequence). DNA of the CDR3: TGTGCCAGCAGCCAACGGACAGGGCTTGCCAAAAACATTCAGTACTTC. It is translated as CASSQRTGLAKNIQYF.

The chain recombines TRBV28 with TRBJ2-7; a weak D match, TRBD2 (7 bases). With 6 bases removed from V and 5 bases from J, the gap between germline ends came to 14 bases. The CDR3 is 13 residues long. Germline CDR1 MDHEN, CDR2 SYDVKM. CDR3 region: CASSLRGAHEQYF. The CDR3 nucleotides read TGTGCCAGCAGCCTCCGGGGGGCCCACGAGCAGTACTTC.